What follows describes a single T cell receptor (beta chain). This CDR3 comprises 18 residues. Trimming cost V 4 bases and J 4 bases, with 28 bases left between them. Germline lookup yields CDR1 SQVTM and CDR2 ANQGSEA. This record belongs to a study of blood T cell repertoires in COVID-19. Libraries were prepared by immunoSEQ multiplex PCR; TCRdb keeps only in-frame clonotypes and omits some of them. The repertoire holds tens of thousands of clones, with around 80% as singletons. The chain employs TRBV29-1 and TRBJ1-2, with D maybe TRBD1 (5 bases). What was sequenced was peripheral blood. The TCR was taken from a man in his sixties with active or convalescent COVID-19. CDR3 DNA sequence: TGCAGCGTTGTCGGGGGTGATGGGACGCAGGGCCCTATCTATGGCTACACCTTC. It yields the protein CSVVGGDGTQGPIYGYTF.